The 8 T cell receptor beta chains presented below share a single source sample, sequenced in a study of beta chain features in type 1 diabetes. Expressed TCRB transcripts were sequenced, since all the RNA that had been isolated was reverse transcribed. Profiled with immunoSEQ multiplex PCR; TCRdb holds only in-frame clones, not every one. The top ten hold 0.55% to 0.65% of the sample, which has 150,000 to 190,000 clones, around 8.5% seen once. The sample was central memory CD4+ T cells from blood. All receptors come from a man aged 18 to 29 in good health.

This clone has ten or more counts. Other DNA variants within this sample encode the same CDR3. The chain is built from TRBV9 and TRBJ2-5; 7 nucleotides agree with TRBD2. This CDR3 spans 14 amino acids. V lost 1 base and J lost 3; bases outside the gene matches: 3. Germline V gives CDR1 SGDLS, CDR2 YYNGEE. CDR3 residues: CASSVSSGKETQYF. CDR3 bases: TGTGCCAGCAGCGTATCCAGCGGGAAAGAGACCCAGTACTTC.

The genes are TRBV11-2 and TRBJ2-1; 10 nucleotides align to TRBD2. CDR3 length equals 15 residues. Looked up from germline, CDR1 is SGHAT and CDR2 is FQNNGV. The V segment lost 3 bases and the J segment 5 bases; nucleotides outside the gene matches: 4. The CDR3 bases are TGTGCCAGCAGCTTCGCCGGGACTAGCGACAATGAGCAGTTCTTC. It specifies CASSFAGTSDNEQFF.

This sequence joins TRBV18 and TRBJ2-7, with 12 bases matching TRBD2. The length of the CDR3 is 16 residues. Germline CDR1 and CDR2: KGHSH and LQKENI. Germline trimming cut 4 bases from V and 6 bases from J; bases unmatched to any gene: 10. The CDR3: CASSQKLAGGFGEQYF. CDR3 DNA: TGTGCCAGCTCACAAAAGCTAGCGGGAGGGTTCGGCGAGCAGTACTTC. Based on the CDR3 plus reference TRBV18 and TRBJ2-7, the full variable domain is NAGVMQNPRHLVRRRGQEARLRCSPMKGHSHVYWYRQLPEEGLKFMVYLQKENIIDESGMPKERFSAEFPKEGPSILRIQQVVRGDSAAYFCASSQKLAGGFGEQYFGPGTRLTVT.

This clone was detected a few times. The gene calls are TRBV19 and TRBJ2-1; no reliable D call. The CDR3 is made up of 18 amino acids. Germline CDR1 is LNHDA and CDR2 is SQIVND (reference sequence). V dropped 0 bases and J dropped 9 bases, with 24 bases sitting between them. This CDR3 reads CASSIERPSKSSDTEQFF. DNA for the CDR3: TGTGCCAGTAGTATAGAACGTCCGAGTAAATCTTCCGACACTGAGCAGTTCTTC.

V usage is TRBV5-6 and J usage is TRBJ2-1, with 7 bases identical to TRBD1. The CDR3 spans 16 residues. Germline CDR1 SGHDT, CDR2 YYEEEE. V shed 3 bases and J 6 bases; nucleotides not matched to a gene: 12. The CDR3 nucleotides are TGTGCCAGCAGCTCTACCGGACAGGTCAACCCCAATGAGCAGTTCTTC. Translation gives CASSSTGQVNPNEQFF. Full variable domain (missing parts from reference TRBV5-6 and TRBJ2-1): DAGVTQSPTHLIKTRGQQVTLRCSPKSGHDTVSWYQQALGQGPQFIFQYYEEEERQRGNFPDRFSGHQFPNYSSELNVNALLLGDSALYLCASSSTGQVNPNEQFFGPGTRLTVL.

The chain has TRBV4-2 and TRBJ1-5, with 8 bases matching TRBD1. Looked up from germline, CDR1 is LGHNA and CDR2 is YNFKEQ. There are 15 residues in the CDR3. J gave up 2 bases and V 1 base, and 1 base lay outside the gene matches. The CDR3 DNA is TGTGCCAGCAGCCAAGCGACAGGGGGCAATCAGCCCCAGCATTTT. It yields the protein CASSQATGGNQPQHF.

J is TRBJ2-7 and V is TRBV7-9, with 10 bases identical to TRBD2. The ends lost 5 bases at V and 2 bases at J; junction bases unmatched: 6. CDR3 length equals 15 residues. Per the germline V gene, CDR1 is SEHNR and CDR2 is FQNEAQ (reference sequence). The CDR3: CASSPIAGGTYEQYF. DNA for the CDR3: TGTGCCAGCAGCCCCATAGCGGGAGGAACCTACGAGCAGTACTTC.

This clone showed up many times. The chain carries TRBV18 and TRBJ2-7; 7 positions match TRBD1. After removal of 3 bases from V and 5 bases from J, the junction contained 4 bases not matched to a gene. CDR1 is KGHSH and CDR2 is LQKENI in the germline V gene. CDR3 length equals 13 residues. For the CDR3, the DNA is TGTGCCAGCTCACCTCGACAGGGTGACGAGCAGTACTTC. It codes for CASSPRQGDEQYF.